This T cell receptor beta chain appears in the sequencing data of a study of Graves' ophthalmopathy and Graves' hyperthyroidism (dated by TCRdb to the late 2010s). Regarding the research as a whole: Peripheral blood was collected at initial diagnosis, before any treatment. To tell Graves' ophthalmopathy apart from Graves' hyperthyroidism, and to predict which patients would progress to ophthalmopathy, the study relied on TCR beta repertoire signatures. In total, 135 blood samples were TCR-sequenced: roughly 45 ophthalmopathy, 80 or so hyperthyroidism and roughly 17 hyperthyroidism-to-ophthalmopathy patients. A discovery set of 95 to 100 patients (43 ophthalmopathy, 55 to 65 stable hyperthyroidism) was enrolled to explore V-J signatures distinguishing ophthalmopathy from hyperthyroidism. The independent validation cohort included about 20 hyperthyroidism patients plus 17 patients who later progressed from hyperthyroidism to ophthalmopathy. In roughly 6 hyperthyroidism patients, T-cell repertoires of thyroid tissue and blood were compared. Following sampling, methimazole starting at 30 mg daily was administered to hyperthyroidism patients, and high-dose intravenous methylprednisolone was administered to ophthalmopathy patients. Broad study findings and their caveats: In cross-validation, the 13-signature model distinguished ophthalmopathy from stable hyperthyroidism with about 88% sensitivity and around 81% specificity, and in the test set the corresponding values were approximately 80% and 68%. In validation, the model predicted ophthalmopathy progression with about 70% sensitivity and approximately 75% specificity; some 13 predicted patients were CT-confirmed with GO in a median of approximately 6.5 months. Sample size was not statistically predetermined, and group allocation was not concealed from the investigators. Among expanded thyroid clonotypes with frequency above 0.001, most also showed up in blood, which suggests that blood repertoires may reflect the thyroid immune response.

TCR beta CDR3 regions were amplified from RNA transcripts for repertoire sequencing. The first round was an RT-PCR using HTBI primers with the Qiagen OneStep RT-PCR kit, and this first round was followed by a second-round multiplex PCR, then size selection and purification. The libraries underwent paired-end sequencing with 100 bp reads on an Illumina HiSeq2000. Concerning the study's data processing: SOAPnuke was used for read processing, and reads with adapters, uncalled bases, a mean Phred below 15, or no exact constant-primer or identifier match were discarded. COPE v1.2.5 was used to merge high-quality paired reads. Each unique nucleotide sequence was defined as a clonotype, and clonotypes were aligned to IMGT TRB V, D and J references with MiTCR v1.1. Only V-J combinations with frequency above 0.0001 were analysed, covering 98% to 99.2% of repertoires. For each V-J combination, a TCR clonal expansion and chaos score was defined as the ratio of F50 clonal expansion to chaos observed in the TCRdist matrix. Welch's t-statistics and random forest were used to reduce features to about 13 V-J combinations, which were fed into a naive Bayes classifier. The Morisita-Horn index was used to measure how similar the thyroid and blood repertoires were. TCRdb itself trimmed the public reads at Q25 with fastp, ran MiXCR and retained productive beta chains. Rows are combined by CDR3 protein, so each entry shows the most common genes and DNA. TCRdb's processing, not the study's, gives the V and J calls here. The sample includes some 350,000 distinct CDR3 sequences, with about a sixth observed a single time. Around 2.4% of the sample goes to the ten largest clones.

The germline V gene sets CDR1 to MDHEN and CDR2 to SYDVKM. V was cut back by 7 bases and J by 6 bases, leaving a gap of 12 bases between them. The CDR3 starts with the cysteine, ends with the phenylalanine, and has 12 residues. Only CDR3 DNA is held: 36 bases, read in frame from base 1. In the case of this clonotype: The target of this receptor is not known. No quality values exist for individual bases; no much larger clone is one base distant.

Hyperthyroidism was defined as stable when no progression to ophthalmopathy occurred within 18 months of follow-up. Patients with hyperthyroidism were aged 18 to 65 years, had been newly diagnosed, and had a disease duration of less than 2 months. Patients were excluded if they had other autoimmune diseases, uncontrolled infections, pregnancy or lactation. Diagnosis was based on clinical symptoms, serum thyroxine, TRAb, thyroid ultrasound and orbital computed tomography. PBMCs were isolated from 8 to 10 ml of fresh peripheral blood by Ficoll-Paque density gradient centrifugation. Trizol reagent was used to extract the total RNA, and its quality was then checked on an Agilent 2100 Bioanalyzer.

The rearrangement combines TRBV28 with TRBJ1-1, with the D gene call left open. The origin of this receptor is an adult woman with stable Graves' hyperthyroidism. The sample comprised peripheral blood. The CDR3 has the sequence CASTSPLSEAFF. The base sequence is TGTGCCAGCACCTCCCCGTTATCTGAAGCTTTCTTT.